The clone carrying this T cell receptor beta chain has just a few counts. Its target is unknown. The record originates from a study of post-analysis software for immune sequencing data. Included in the TCR beta cDNA libraries were unique molecular identifiers. TCRdb recomputed calls from the PCR reads with MiXCR, one row per CDR3 protein. Among almost 700,000 distinct CDR3 sequences listed, approximately 59% were seen once. The CDR3 has 12 residues. Germline CDR1 GTSNPN, CDR2 SVGIG (reference sequence). Trimming removed 2 bases at V and 4 bases at J, with 9 bases between. General study findings and limits: Included in a set of roughly 5 TRBV segments more frequent in patients than controls were TRBV5-6, TRBV5-1 and TRBV20-1.

Sequenced sample: blood. The sequence was obtained from a girl aged 2 to 9 with multiple sclerosis. This chain uses TRBV30 with TRBJ2-7, with a tentative D call TRBD1 (6 bases). CDR3 sequence (DNA): TGTGCCTGGAGTCAGGGGTTGTACGAGCAGTACTTC. Its translation is CAWSQGLYEQYF.